The present T cell receptor beta chain was sequenced within a study of blood T cell repertoires in COVID-19. There are 15 residues in the CDR3. Trimming cost V 0 bases and J 5 bases, with 14 bases left between them. Per the germline V gene, CDR1 is SGHRS and CDR2 is YFSETQ. Per the authors' pipeline: Amplifying reference gene primers gave estimates of nucleated cell counts. Libraries were prepared by immunoSEQ multiplex PCR; TCRdb keeps only in-frame clonotypes and omits some of them. The V and J calls and clone size were taken over from that table, and D and trimming were inferred from the DNA. The profile shows 200,000 to 250,000 clones, about four fifths of them singletons.

Sequencing used PBMCs or T cells enriched from blood (not recorded which). The chain has TRBV5-1 and TRBJ2-5, with D perhaps TRBD2 (6 bases). The TCR originated in a woman in her forties who had recovered from COVID-19. Written as DNA, the CDR3 is TGCGCCAGCAGCTTGGTCCCAGGGAGCGGGGAGACCCAGTACTTC. The encoded protein is CASSLVPGSGETQYF.